These 19 T cell receptor beta chains came from one sample sequenced in a study of T cells in Graves' hyperthyroidism and ophthalmopathy. Amplification of TCR beta CDR3 regions was performed using RNA transcripts as template. When the TCR CDR3 underwent first-round RT-PCR, the HTBI primer set was used. Each CDR3 protein is one row after TCRdb ran MiXCR on the multiplex PCR reads. Found here are approximately 400,000 distinct CDR3 sequences, around 13% of them singletons; the top ten hold 20%. The sequenced sample consisted of blood. The receptors derive from a woman aged 30 to 39 with Graves' ophthalmopathy.

In its sample, this clonotype was seen many times. V usage is TRBV12-3 or TRBV12-4 and J usage is TRBJ2-2; 9 nucleotides line up with TRBD2. Unmatched junction bases numbered 5, after V lost 6 bases and J lost 0 bases. This CDR3 region has 16 residues. In DNA, the CDR3 is TGTGCCAGCAGCGGGGGACTAGCCTCGAACACCGGGGAGCTGTTTTTT. It encodes CASSGGLASNTGELFF.

This clonotype showed up many times. The chain joins TRBV5-1 to TRBJ2-3; 9 nucleotides line up with TRBD2. This CDR3 comprises 16 residues. V was clipped by 4 bases and J by 4 bases; unmatched bases: 10. Germline values: CDR1 SGHRS, CDR2 YFSETQ. For the CDR3, the DNA is TGCGCCAGCAGCGGGGGATGGAGCGGGGGGTCAGATACGCAGTATTTT. This encodes CASSGGWSGGSDTQYF. The complete variable domain, with remaining parts taken from reference TRBV5-1 and TRBJ2-3, reads KAGVTQTPRYLIKTRGQQVTLSCSPISGHRSVSWYQQTPGQGLQFLFEYFSETQRNKGNFPGRFSGRQFSNSRSEMNVSTLELGDSALYLCASSGGWSGGSDTQYFGPGTRLTVL.

The DNA of the CDR3 is TGCAGTGCCACAGGGGGCCGGACGGAGCTCGCTGAAGCTTTCTTT. This codes for CSATGGRTELAEAFF. The V call is TRBV20-1, the J call TRBJ1-1, with 9 bases aligning to TRBD1. After removal of 6 bases from V and 6 bases from J, the junction contained 14 bases not matched to a gene. Germline assignment: CDR1 DFQATT and CDR2 SNEGSKA (reference sequence). This CDR3 is built from 15 residues.

This clonotype was observed a handful of times. The V and J genes are TRBV20-1 and TRBJ2-3; 8 positions match TRBD2. J lost 1 base, V lost 3 bases, and 6 bases had no gene match. In germline, CDR1 is DFQATT, CDR2 SNEGSKA (reference sequence). The CDR3 extends over 15 amino acids. CDR3 amino acids: CSASSAGGGTDTQYF. The CDR3 DNA sequence: TGCAGTGCTAGTTCCGCGGGGGGTGGCACAGATACGCAGTATTTT.

This clonotype appeared many times. V is TRBV20-1 and J is TRBJ1-5; D gene ambiguous. CDR1 is DFQATT, CDR2 SNEGSKA, per germline (reference sequence). The ends were cut back, 1 base at V and 11 bases at J, with 24 bases in the middle. CDR3 length: 16 residues. The CDR3 reads CSARALRSSRSSAQHF. The CDR3 nucleotides are TGCAGTGCTAGAGCCTTGAGGTCTTCTCGAAGTTCGGCCCAGCATTTT.

This clonotype was counted many times. This chain links TRBV28 with TRBJ2-7; D remains unclear. This CDR3 spans 11 amino acids. Trimming stripped 6 bases from V and 6 bases from J, with 9 bases between. Germline lookup yields CDR1 MDHEN and CDR2 SYDVKM. The CDR3 is CASSLVGEQYF. Written as DNA, the CDR3 is TGTGCCAGCAGCTTAGTCGGCGAGCAGTACTTC.

This clonotype was seen ten or more times. The chain couples TRBV28 to TRBJ1-5; D is unclear. Germline V gene data show CDR1 as MDHEN and CDR2 as SYDVKM. This CDR3 is built from 15 residues. V was pared by 3 bases and J by 5 bases, with 14 bases between. Written as DNA, the CDR3 is TGTGCCAGCAGTTTGTCCGTGGGCAACGATCAGCCCCAGCATTTT. It encodes CASSLSVGNDQPQHF.

About this clonotype itself: A read error is possible here, since a much larger clone lies one base away. The chain recombines TRBV30 with TRBJ1-5; tentative D call: TRBD1 (5 bases). Germline CDR1 reads GTSNPN; CDR2 reads SVGIG (reference sequence). This CDR3 is 16 amino acids long. CDR3 DNA: TGTGCCTGGGGTGTAGCCTCAGGGAGTATGAATCAGCCCCAGCATTTT. It translates to CAWGVASGSMNQPQHF.

Turning to this clonotype: A much larger clone sits a single nucleotide away, making a read error possible. The rearrangement uses TRBV7-3 and TRBJ2-5; D possibly corresponds to TRBD1 (7 bases). The CDR3 loop spans 16 amino acids. Germline V gene data show CDR1 as SGHTA and CDR2 as FQGTGA. Trimming removed 1 base from V and 5 bases from J, with 17 bases in between. CDR3 coding DNA: TGTGCCAGCAGCTTAAACGGAGGGGGCGGCCATGAGACCCAGTACTTC. Its translation: CASSLNGGGGHETQYF.

CDR3 loop: CASSFTGLDYGYTF. The CDR3 DNA reads TGTGCCAGCAGTTTCACAGGTCTTGACTATGGCTACACCTTC. The chain joins TRBV12-3 or TRBV12-4 to TRBJ1-2; D possibly corresponds to TRBD1 (5 bases). The V end was cut by 3 bases, the J end by 3 bases, with 11 bases between. The CDR3 contains 14 residues.

The V call is TRBV10-3, the J call TRBJ2-5, with D tentatively TRBD2 (5 bases). Looked up from germline, CDR1 is ENHRY and CDR2 is SYGVKD. The CDR3 runs 17 residues. The V end was cut by 3 bases, the J end by 5 bases, with 22 bases between. The CDR3 bases are TGTGCCATCAGTGACCCCTCATCGGGGTGGGTTGGGGAGACCCAGTACTTC. Its protein product is CAISDPSSGWVGETQYF.

This clonotype was seen at least ten times. The CDR3 nucleotides are TGTGCCACCAGCAGAACACTGGACGGGTACGAGCAGTACTTC. This gives the protein CATSRTLDGYEQYF. The chain joins TRBV15 to TRBJ2-7; D gene ambiguous. V was trimmed by 2 bases and J by 4 bases, leaving 12 bases between them. The germline V gene encodes CDR1 LNHNV and CDR2 YYDKDF (reference sequence). The CDR3 extends over 14 amino acids. Looking up the rest from reference TRBV15 and TRBJ2-7 gives the full variable domain: DAMVIQNPRYQVTQFGKPVTLSCSQTLNHNVMYWYQQKSSQAPKLLFHYYDKDFNNEADTPDNFQSRRPNTSFCFLDIRSPGLGDTAMYLCATSRTLDGYEQYFGPGTRLTVT.

The chain joins TRBV6-1 to TRBJ2-1, with 10 bases identical to TRBD2. V lost 8 bases to trimming and J lost 5 bases; unmatched junction nucleotides: 6. The germline CDR1 and CDR2 sequences are MNHNS and SASEGT. The CDR3 is 14 amino acids. The CDR3 nucleotides are TGTGCCAGCCGACAGCGGGGGGGGGACAATGAGCAGTTCTTC. Protein product: CASRQRGGDNEQFF.

This clonotype was counted at least ten times. The genes are TRBV28 and TRBJ1-2, with a possible D match to TRBD1 (5 bases). This CDR3 is 14 amino acids long. V was trimmed by 3 bases and J by 7 bases, leaving 15 bases between them. The V gene's germline CDR1 is MDHEN and CDR2 SYDVKM. Here the CDR3 DNA reads TGTGCCAGCAGTTTGAACCCGAGGGGTTCTGGCTACACCTTC. Translated: CASSLNPRGSGYTF.

Ten or more counts support this clonotype. V is TRBV7-9 and J is TRBJ2-1, with D possibly being TRBD1 (5 bases). The CDR3 totals 13 residues. Per germline, CDR1 SEHNR and CDR2 FQNEAQ (reference sequence). With 5 bases removed from V and 4 bases from J, the gap between germline ends came to 9 bases. Here the CDR3 reads CASSPDKYNEQFF. The DNA of the CDR3 is TGTGCCAGCAGCCCGGACAAGTACAATGAGCAGTTCTTC.

This clonotype was counted many times. The rearrangement links TRBV7-9 to TRBJ2-1; D may be TRBD1 (5 bases). V lost 3 bases to trimming and J lost 8 bases, with 11 bases between them. CDR3 length: 13 amino acids. Germline values: CDR1 SEHNR, CDR2 FQNEAQ (reference sequence). The CDR3, as DNA: TGTGCCAGCAGCTTTTCCCAGGGCGATGAGCAGTTCTTC. Protein sequence: CASSFSQGDEQFF.

This clonotype was counted at least ten times. This rearrangement joins TRBV6-1 to TRBJ1-1; no clear D gene. V lost 4 bases, J lost 0 bases, and 6 bases lay in between. The CDR3 is 13 residues long. Germline CDR1 reads MNHNS; CDR2 reads SASEGT. CDR3 sequence (DNA): TGTGCCAGCAGTGGACTGATGAACACTGAAGCTTTCTTT. Encoded protein: CASSGLMNTEAFF.

This clonotype has a count of ten or more. The gene calls are TRBV6-1 and TRBJ2-1; D is perhaps TRBD2 (6 bases). This CDR3 has 17 amino acids. Trimming cost V 3 bases and J 1 base, with 16 bases left between them. Germline assignment: CDR1 MNHNS and CDR2 SASEGT. The CDR3 sequence: CASSEEEEGSSYNEQFF. CDR3 in DNA: TGTGCCAGCAGTGAGGAGGAGGAGGGGTCGTCCTACAATGAGCAGTTCTTC.

This clonotype occurred a few times. The V call is TRBV20-1, the J call TRBJ2-3; 9 positions match TRBD2. The CDR3 extends over 14 amino acids. Losses at the gene ends were 3 bases for V and 2 bases for J; bases not matched to a gene: 3. Germline-derived CDR1 and CDR2 are DFQATT and SNEGSKA (reference sequence). CDR3 in DNA: TGCAGTGCTAGGGTAGCGGGGGCCACAGATACGCAGTATTTT. The encoded protein is CSARVAGATDTQYF.